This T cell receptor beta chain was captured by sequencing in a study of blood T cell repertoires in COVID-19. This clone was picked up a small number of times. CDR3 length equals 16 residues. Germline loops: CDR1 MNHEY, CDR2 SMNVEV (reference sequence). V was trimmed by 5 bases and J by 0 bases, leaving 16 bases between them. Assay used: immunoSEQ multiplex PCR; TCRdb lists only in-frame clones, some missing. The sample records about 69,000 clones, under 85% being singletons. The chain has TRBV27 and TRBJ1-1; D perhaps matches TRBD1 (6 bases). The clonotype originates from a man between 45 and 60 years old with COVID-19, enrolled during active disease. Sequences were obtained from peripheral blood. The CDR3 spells CASSPLRTVMNTEAFF. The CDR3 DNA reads TGTGCCAGCAGTCCATTACGGACAGTGATGAACACTGAAGCTTTCTTT.